This T cell receptor beta chain was recorded in a study of identifying expanded T cells in peripheral blood. Study observations and caveats: Two-week clone count variance significantly increased as total template count grew. About 1.2 clones differed between technical replicates, versus around 15 and 19 over time.

Collection occurred without any documented infections or immune events in donors. Assay used: immunoSEQ multiplex PCR; TCRdb lists only in-frame clones, some missing. The table lists about 100,000 clones, 80% to 90% of them singletons. This CDR3 has 15 residues. V was shortened by 5 bases and J by 3 bases, with 17 bases between the two germline ends. Germline V gene lookup returns CDR1 SGHAT and CDR2 FQNNGV. A note on this clone: What it binds is not known.

The rearrangement links TRBV11-2 to TRBJ2-7; tentative D call: TRBD2 (6 bases). This sequence was found in a person aged 18 to 69 in good health. The sequenced material came from blood. The CDR3 coding sequence is TGTGCCAGCAGCCCAAGCCCGGGAGTGAGCTACGAGCAGTACTTC. The encoded protein is CASSPSPGVSYEQYF.